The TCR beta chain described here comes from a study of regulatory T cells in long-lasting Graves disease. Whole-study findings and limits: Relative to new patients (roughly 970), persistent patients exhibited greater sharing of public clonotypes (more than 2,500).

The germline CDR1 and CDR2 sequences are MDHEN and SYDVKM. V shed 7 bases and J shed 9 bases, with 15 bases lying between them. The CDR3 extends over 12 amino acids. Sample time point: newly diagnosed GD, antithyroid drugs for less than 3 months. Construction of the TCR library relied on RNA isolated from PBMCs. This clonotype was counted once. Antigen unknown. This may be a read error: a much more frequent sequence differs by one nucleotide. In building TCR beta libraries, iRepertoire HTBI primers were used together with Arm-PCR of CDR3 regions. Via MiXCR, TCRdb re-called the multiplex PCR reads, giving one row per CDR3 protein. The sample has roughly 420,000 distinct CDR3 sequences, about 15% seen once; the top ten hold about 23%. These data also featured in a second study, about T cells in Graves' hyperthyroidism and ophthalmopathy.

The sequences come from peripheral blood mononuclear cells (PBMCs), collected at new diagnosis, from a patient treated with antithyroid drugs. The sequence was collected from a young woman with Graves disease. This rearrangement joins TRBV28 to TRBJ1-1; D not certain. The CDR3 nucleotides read TGTGCCAGCAACCTTGACAAGGCTCAAGCTTTCTTT. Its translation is CASNLDKAQAFF.